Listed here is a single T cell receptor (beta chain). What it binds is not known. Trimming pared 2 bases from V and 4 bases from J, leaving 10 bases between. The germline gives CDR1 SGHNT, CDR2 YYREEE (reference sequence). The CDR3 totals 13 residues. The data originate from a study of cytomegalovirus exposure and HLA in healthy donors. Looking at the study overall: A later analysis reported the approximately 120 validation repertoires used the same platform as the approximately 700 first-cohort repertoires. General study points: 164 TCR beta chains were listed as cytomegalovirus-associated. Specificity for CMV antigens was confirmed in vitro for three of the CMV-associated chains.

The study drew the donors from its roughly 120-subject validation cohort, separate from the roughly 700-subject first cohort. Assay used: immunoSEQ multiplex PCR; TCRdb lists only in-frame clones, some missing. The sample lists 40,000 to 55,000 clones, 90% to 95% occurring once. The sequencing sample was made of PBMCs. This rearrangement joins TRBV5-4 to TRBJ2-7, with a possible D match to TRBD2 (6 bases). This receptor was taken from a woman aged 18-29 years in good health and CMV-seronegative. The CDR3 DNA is TGTGCCAGCAGCTTACTAGCAGCATACGAGCAGTACTTC. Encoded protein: CASSLLAAYEQYF.